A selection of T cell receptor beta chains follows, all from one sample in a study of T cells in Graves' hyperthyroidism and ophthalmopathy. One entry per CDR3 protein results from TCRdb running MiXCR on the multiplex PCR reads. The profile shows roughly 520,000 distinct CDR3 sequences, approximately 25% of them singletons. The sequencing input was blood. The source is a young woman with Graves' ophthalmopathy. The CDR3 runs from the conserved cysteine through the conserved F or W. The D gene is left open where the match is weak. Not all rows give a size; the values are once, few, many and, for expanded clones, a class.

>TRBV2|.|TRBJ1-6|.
TGTGCCAGCAAGACAGAAGGATCACCCCTCCACTTT
CASKTEGSPLHF
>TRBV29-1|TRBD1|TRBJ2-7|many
TGCAGCGTTGAGGGGACAGGGTCGGGCCGCGAGCAGTACTTC
CSVEGTGSGREQYF
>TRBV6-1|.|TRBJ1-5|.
TGTGCCAGCAGTGACTGGCAGTATAGCAATCAGCCCCAGCATTTT
CASSDWQYSNQPQHF
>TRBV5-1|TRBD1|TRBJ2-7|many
TGCGCCAGCAGCTTGACGACAGGGGAGGTCTACGAGCAGTACTTC
CASSLTTGEVYEQYF
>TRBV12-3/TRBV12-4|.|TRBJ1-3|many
TGTGCCAGCAGTTTCTGGGGGGCCTCTGGAAACACCATATATTTT
CASSFWGASGNTIYF
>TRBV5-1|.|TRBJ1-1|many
TGCGCCAGCAGCTCTGACGGGCCGAACACTGAAGCTTTCTTT
CASSSDGPNTEAFF
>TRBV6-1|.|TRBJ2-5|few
TGTGCCAGCAGTGAAGCACACCAAGAGACCCAGTACTTC
CASSEAHQETQYF
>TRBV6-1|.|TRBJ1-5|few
TGTGCCAGCGGCCGAATGTTCGGACAGAATCAGCCCCAGCATTTT
CASGRMFGQNQPQHF
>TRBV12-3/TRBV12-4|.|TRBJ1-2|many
TGTGCCAGCAGTTTGGGCTATGGCTACACCTTC
CASSLGYGYTF
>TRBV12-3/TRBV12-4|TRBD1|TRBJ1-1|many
TGTGCCAGCCTCCCCTTAGGGGGCCGTGAAGCTTTCTTT
CASLPLGGREAFF